These T cell receptor beta chains were read from a single sample in a study of T-cell reconstitution after alpha-beta-depleted transplantation in children. TCRdb processed the PCR reads anew with MiXCR; each CDR3 protein has one entry. The table has approximately 250,000 distinct CDR3 sequences, approximately 9.7% seen once. The sequences come from PBMCs from the stem cell graft donor, collected from the stem cell graft. The receptors derive from a human donor who donated a stem cell graft to a child with SCID. Each CDR3 is given with its conserved first and last residue. Each record gives: V gene, clone size, D gene, J gene, CDR3 DNA, CDR3 protein. D genes are given only for firm matches. Clone size is given for some rows only: seen once, a few or many times, or a class if the clone is expanded.

V: TRBV14
size: NA
D: NA
J: TRBJ2-5
DNA: TGTGCCAGCAGCCGAGGCGCGGAGACCCAGTACTTC
CDR3: CASSRGAETQYF

V: TRBV12-3/TRBV12-4
size: many
D: NA
J: TRBJ1-5
DNA: TGTGCCAGCAGCCCAGGGATCAATCAGCCCCAGCATTTT
CDR3: CASSPGINQPQHF

V: TRBV18
size: many
D: NA
J: TRBJ2-1
DNA: TGTGCCAGCTCACCATACTCCGACGGCAAGGGGTCCTACAATGAGCAGTTCTTC
CDR3: CASSPYSDGKGSYNEQFF

V: TRBV5-1
size: many
D: TRBD1
J: TRBJ1-4
DNA: TGCGCCAGCAGCATACCACTGACAGGGGGTAATGAAAAACTGTTTTTT
CDR3: CASSIPLTGGNEKLFF

V: TRBV10-3
size: many
D: TRBD2
J: TRBJ2-5
DNA: TGTGCCATCAGTGATGGTGTGAGCGGGGGACAAGAGACCCAGTACTTC
CDR3: CAISDGVSGGQETQYF

V: TRBV5-1
size: many
D: NA
J: TRBJ1-2
DNA: TGCGCCAGCAGCTTGGCCGGGCAGGGCGTCGGCTACACCTTC
CDR3: CASSLAGQGVGYTF

V: TRBV20-1
size: medium-sized
D: NA
J: TRBJ2-1
DNA: TGCAGTGCCCTTCAAGGGACGGAACGCAATGAGCAGTTCTTC
CDR3: CSALQGTERNEQFF

V: TRBV5-1
size: many
D: NA
J: TRBJ2-3
DNA: TGCGCCAGCAGCTTGAGGTATCTCACAGATACGCAGTATTTT
CDR3: CASSLRYLTDTQYF

V: TRBV9
size: many
D: TRBD1
J: TRBJ1-6
DNA: TGTGCCAGCAGCGGACCCGGGACAGGGATAGTACCCCTCCACTTT
CDR3: CASSGPGTGIVPLHF

V: TRBV5-1
size: many
D: NA
J: TRBJ2-1
DNA: TGCGCCAGCAGCTTGGAAGTATACAATGAGCAGTTCTTC
CDR3: CASSLEVYNEQFF

V: TRBV29-1
size: NA
D: NA
J: TRBJ2-7
DNA: TGCAGCGTACAGGTTCCCTCCTACGAGCAGTACTTC
CDR3: CSVQVPSYEQYF

V: TRBV29-1
size: many
D: TRBD1
J: TRBJ2-2
DNA: TGCAGCGCCCGTCGTGGGACAGAAGCCGGGGAGCTGTTTTTT
CDR3: CSARRGTEAGELFF

V: TRBV7-2
size: few
D: TRBD1
J: TRBJ1-4
DNA: TGTGCCAGCAGCTTAACAGGGGAACCCGGAAAACTGTTTTTT
CDR3: CASSLTGEPGKLFF

V: TRBV20-1
size: many
D: NA
J: TRBJ1-5
DNA: TGCAGTGCTAGGGATAGCAATCAGCCCCAGCATTTT
CDR3: CSARDSNQPQHF

V: TRBV4-1
size: NA
D: NA
J: TRBJ2-7
DNA: TGCGCCAGCAGCCAAGAACATGTGCTAGCTTACTACGAGCAGTACTTC
CDR3: CASSQEHVLAYYEQYF

V: TRBV5-6
size: many
D: NA
J: TRBJ2-4
DNA: TGTGCCAGCAGCCCGGGACATCCTACCATTCAGTACTTC
CDR3: CASSPGHPTIQYF

V: TRBV28
size: many
D: TRBD2
J: TRBJ2-3
DNA: TGTGCCAGCTACTCCCCGGGACTACGGGGAGATACGCAGTATTTT
CDR3: CASYSPGLRGDTQYF

V: TRBV11-2
size: many
D: TRBD2
J: TRBJ2-2
DNA: TGTGCCAGCAGCGCCTCTCTAGCGGGGGATTCCACCGGGGAGCTGTTTTTT
CDR3: CASSASLAGDSTGELFF

V: TRBV3-1
size: few
D: NA
J: TRBJ1-4
DNA: TGTGCCAGCAGCCCGCGTGAGGGTTATGAAAAACTGTTTTTT
CDR3: CASSPREGYEKLFF

V: TRBV6-5
size: many
D: TRBD1
J: TRBJ1-1
DNA: TGTGCCAGCAGTTACATACAGGGGGTTAACACTGAAGCTTTCTTT
CDR3: CASSYIQGVNTEAFF

V: TRBV29-1
size: many
D: NA
J: TRBJ2-3
DNA: TGCAGCGTTTTAGGAGCGTCCCCCCCAGATACGCAGTATTTT
CDR3: CSVLGASPPDTQYF

V: TRBV5-1
size: many
D: NA
J: TRBJ1-3
DNA: TGCGCCAGCAGCTCGGGTCTAGGAAACACCATATATTTT
CDR3: CASSSGLGNTIYF

V: TRBV3-1
size: many
D: NA
J: TRBJ2-1
DNA: TGTGCCAGCAGCCGCTCGAGGGGGGACTACAATGAGCAGTTCTTC
CDR3: CASSRSRGDYNEQFF

V: TRBV20-1
size: many
D: NA
J: TRBJ2-7
DNA: TGCAGTGCTAGGTCAGGGTCTTTATACGAGCAGTACTTC
CDR3: CSARSGSLYEQYF

V: TRBV5-6
size: many
D: TRBD2
J: TRBJ2-3
DNA: TGTGCCAGCAGCTTAAAACTAGCGGGGGGGCCCTATACGCAGTATTTT
CDR3: CASSLKLAGGPYTQYF

V: TRBV20-1
size: many
D: TRBD2
J: TRBJ2-1
DNA: TGCAGTGCTGGGAGGGGCCGCCACAATGAGCAGTTCTTC
CDR3: CSAGRGRHNEQFF

V: TRBV19
size: many
D: NA
J: TRBJ2-3
DNA: TGTGCCAGTAGTATCTTGGGGGGTTCAGATACGCAGTATTTT
CDR3: CASSILGGSDTQYF

V: TRBV7-2
size: many
D: TRBD2
J: TRBJ2-7
DNA: TGTGCCAGCAGCTTAGTATTGCGGGGGGCGCCCTACGAGCAGTACTTC
CDR3: CASSLVLRGAPYEQYF

V: TRBV20-1
size: few
D: NA
J: TRBJ1-3
DNA: TGCAGTGCGACGTCTCCGGATATCTCTGGAAACACCATATATTTT
CDR3: CSATSPDISGNTIYF

V: TRBV19
size: NA
D: TRBD1
J: TRBJ1-5
DNA: TGTGCCAGTAGTATGGACAGGAATTTCGGTAGTCAGCCCCAGCATTTT
CDR3: CASSMDRNFGSQPQHF

V: TRBV5-1
size: many
D: TRBD1
J: TRBJ2-1
DNA: TGCGCCAGCAGCCTACTACAGGGGAGCTCCTACAATGAGCAGTTCTTC
CDR3: CASSLLQGSSYNEQFF

V: TRBV28
size: many
D: TRBD2
J: TRBJ2-3
DNA: TGTGCCAGCAGGCCTCGGGGAGGGTCCACAGATACGCAGTATTTT
CDR3: CASRPRGGSTDTQYF

V: TRBV7-2
size: many
D: TRBD2
J: TRBJ2-7
DNA: TGTGCCAGCAGCCCCGGGGGGGGTTTTCGGCGACTTACTTACGAGCAGTACTTC
CDR3: CASSPGGGFRRLTYEQYF

V: TRBV20-1
size: many
D: TRBD1
J: TRBJ2-2
DNA: TGCAGTGCCAGGGACAGGGGGCTCACCGGGGAGCTGTTTTTT
CDR3: CSARDRGLTGELFF

V: TRBV2
size: many
D: NA
J: TRBJ2-5
DNA: TGTGCCAGCAGTGTATCCCAGGGGATGGAGACCCAGTACTTC
CDR3: CASSVSQGMETQYF

V: TRBV18
size: many
D: NA
J: TRBJ1-1
DNA: TGTGCCAGCTCACCGCTTTACCGACTTAGGAAAATGAACACTGAAGCTTTCTTT
CDR3: CASSPLYRLRKMNTEAFF

V: TRBV18
size: NA
D: NA
J: TRBJ2-3
DNA: TGTGCCAGCTCACCACAACAGGGCGCAGATACGCAGTATTTT
CDR3: CASSPQQGADTQYF

V: TRBV28
size: many
D: NA
J: TRBJ1-1
DNA: TGTGCCAGCAGTGCCAGCGGGGAGGAGGGAAACACTGAAGCTTTCTTT
CDR3: CASSASGEEGNTEAFF

V: TRBV5-1
size: NA
D: NA
J: TRBJ1-1
DNA: TGCGCCAGCAGCTTGGGATCGGGGTACACTGAAGCTTTCTTT
CDR3: CASSLGSGYTEAFF

V: TRBV2
size: many
D: TRBD1
J: TRBJ2-1
DNA: TGTGCCAGCAGTGAATTCGGACAGGCAAACAATGAGCAGTTCTTC
CDR3: CASSEFGQANNEQFF

V: TRBV9
size: many
D: TRBD2
J: TRBJ2-1
DNA: TGTGCCAGCAGCCAGTCGTCCGGGACTAGCGGGGCTTTAACCTCCTACAATGAGCAGTTCTTC
CDR3: CASSQSSGTSGALTSYNEQFF

V: TRBV6-5
size: many
D: NA
J: TRBJ2-6
DNA: TGTGCCAGCTGGGCCTCTGGGGCCAACGTCCTGACTTTC
CDR3: CASWASGANVLTF

V: TRBV20-1
size: many
D: NA
J: TRBJ1-2
DNA: TGCAGTGCTCCCGCTAACCTACAGGGAAATCTACTCAATGGCTACACCTTC
CDR3: CSAPANLQGNLLNGYTF

V: TRBV5-1
size: few
D: TRBD1
J: TRBJ2-1
DNA: TGCGCCAGCAGCCCTGGACAGGGGGCGTGGAATGAGCAGTTCTTC
CDR3: CASSPGQGAWNEQFF

V: TRBV5-1
size: few
D: NA
J: TRBJ2-7
DNA: TGCGCCAGCAGCTTGATGGACACGGCTTACGAGCAGTACTTC
CDR3: CASSLMDTAYEQYF

V: TRBV20-1
size: many
D: TRBD1
J: TRBJ2-7
DNA: TGCAGTGCTAGAGTTCTCCGGGACAGGGGTTACGAGCAGTACTTC
CDR3: CSARVLRDRGYEQYF